Detailed here is one TCR beta chain. This sample is drawn from a study of control samples from healthy donors and cancer patients. Sequencing was performed with immunoSEQ multiplex PCR; in TCRdb, only in-frame clones are kept and a portion is missing. This sample has 150,000 to 200,000 clones, with 70% to 90% found just once. Germline V gives CDR1 SNHLY, CDR2 FYNNEI. This CDR3 region has 15 residues. V shed 3 bases, J shed 5 bases, and the junction held 7 bases outside the gene matches. The genes are TRBV2 and TRBJ1-5; 7 nucleotides align to TRBD1. This clonotype was obtained from a man younger than 30 in good health. Source material: blood. CDR3 sequence (DNA): TGTGCCAGCAGTGAGACCGACAGGGCCTATCAGCCCCAGCATTTT. It encodes CASSETDRAYQPQHF.